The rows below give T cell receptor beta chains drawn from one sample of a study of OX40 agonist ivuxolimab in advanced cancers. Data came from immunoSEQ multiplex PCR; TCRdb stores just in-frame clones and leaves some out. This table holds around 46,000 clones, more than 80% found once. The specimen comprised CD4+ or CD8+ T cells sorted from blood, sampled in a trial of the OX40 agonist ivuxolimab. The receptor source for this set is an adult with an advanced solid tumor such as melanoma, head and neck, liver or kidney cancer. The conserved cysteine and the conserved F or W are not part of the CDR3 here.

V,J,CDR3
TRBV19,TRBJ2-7,ASSIGLGGEQY
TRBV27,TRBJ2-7,ASSLAGTDYEQY
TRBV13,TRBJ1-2,ASSLEGGSRYGYT
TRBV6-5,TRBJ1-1,ASSYSGGSSEAF
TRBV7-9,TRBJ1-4,ASSLLLGGEKLF
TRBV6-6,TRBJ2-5,ASTSKGGGKETQY
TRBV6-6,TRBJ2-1,ATLYNEQF
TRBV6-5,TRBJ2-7,ASSYSDREQY
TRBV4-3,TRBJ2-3,ASSQDGKGSTDTQY
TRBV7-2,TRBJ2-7,ASSLGLDISLEQY
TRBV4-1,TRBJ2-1,ASSQDRGRGQF
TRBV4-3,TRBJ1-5,ASSPGTGRPQPQH
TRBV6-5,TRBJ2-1,ASSYPASYNEQF
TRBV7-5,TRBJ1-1,VRSLQSVGAEAF
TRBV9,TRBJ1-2,ASSPWTVANYGYT
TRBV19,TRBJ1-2,ASSTWALRDYGYT
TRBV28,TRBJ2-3,ASSRRRQVTDTQY
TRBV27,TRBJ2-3,ASSLLSGSADTQY
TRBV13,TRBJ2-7,ASSINSEQY
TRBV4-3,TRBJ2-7,ASSQDTRGGYEQY
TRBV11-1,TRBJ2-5,ASSLAPASGVPQETQY